This entry concerns a single T cell receptor beta chain. This sample is part of a study of CD8 T cells in ankylosing spondylitis. One entry per CDR3 protein, called by TCRdb with MiXCR from the 5' RACE reads. This sample has about 240,000 distinct CDR3 sequences, with approximately 9% found just once. This CDR3 comprises 14 residues. V trimming: 5 bases; J trimming: 3 bases; junction bases outside the gene matches: 2. The J gene is TRBJ2-5, the V gene TRBV12-3 or TRBV12-4; 11 bases match TRBD2. This TCR was sampled from a male donor with ankylosing spondylitis or in good health (not recorded which). Sequenced input: blood, either unsorted or a sorted T cell fraction (not recorded which). CDR3 bases: TGTGCCAGCAGTGGGGGACTAGCGGAAGAGACCCAGTACTTC. As protein: CASSGGLAEETQYF.